The source of this TCR beta chain is a study of vaccination and CD4 T cells after COVID-19. The V gene's germline CDR1 is MGHDK and CDR2 SYGVNS. The CDR3 contains 14 residues. Deletions cut 1 base from V and 3 bases from J, with 7 bases between. This sample's treatment: roughly 11-day PBMC culture with coronavirus spike peptide pools or control peptides (ViraFEST assay). Collection of the unexposed donor's CD4+ T cells took place before the COVID-19 pandemic (2011-2018). Sequencing of DNA taken from cultured CD4+ T cells relied on the Oncomine TCR Beta short-read assay. TCRdb redid the calling of the PCR reads with MiXCR, one entry per CDR3 protein. Of roughly 9,800 distinct CDR3 sequences in the sample, more than 35% were seen once. Note on this clonotype: The antigen is unknown.

This receptor was obtained from a human donor in good health. Sequenced input: CD4+ T cells from blood, cultured in vitro. V is TRBV25-1 and J is TRBJ1-5, with D hard to call. The CDR3 nucleotides read TGTGCCAGCAGTGAATCAACGGTCAATCAGCCCCAGCATTTT. This translates into CASSESTVNQPQHF.